A selection of T cell receptor beta chains follows, all from one sample in a study of Graves' ophthalmopathy and Graves' hyperthyroidism. TCRdb called the multiplex PCR reads again in MiXCR, with one record for every CDR3 protein. Among a few hundred thousand distinct CDR3 sequences listed, roughly a sixth were seen once. The sequenced sample consisted of peripheral blood. Receptor source: an adult man with Graves' ophthalmopathy. Both conserved end residues are trimmed from each CDR3. Each record gives: CDR3 protein, J gene, V gene, clone size. Size is stated for part of the rows, as once, few or many counts, or as a class when the clone is expanded.

CDR3aa: SATTRQGDRDEQY; j_gene: TRBJ2-7; v_gene: TRBV20-1; abundance: many
CDR3aa: ASSSTRRETQY; j_gene: TRBJ2-5; v_gene: TRBV5-4; abundance: many
CDR3aa: ASGIRGGNTIY; j_gene: TRBJ1-3; v_gene: TRBV12-3/TRBV12-4; abundance: many
CDR3aa: ASSHSRTDGYT; j_gene: TRBJ1-2; v_gene: TRBV12-3/TRBV12-4; abundance: NA
CDR3aa: ASRTYPREYEQY; j_gene: TRBJ2-7; v_gene: TRBV6-5; abundance: many
CDR3aa: ASSLDLGQGSQYGYT; j_gene: TRBJ1-2; v_gene: TRBV11-2; abundance: once
CDR3aa: SARTGEGNQPQH; j_gene: TRBJ1-5; v_gene: TRBV20-1; abundance: many
CDR3aa: ASRDQGETEAF; j_gene: TRBJ1-1; v_gene: TRBV6-2/TRBV6-3; abundance: many
CDR3aa: SVEDSPGTEAF; j_gene: TRBJ1-1; v_gene: TRBV29-1; abundance: many
CDR3aa: ASSYSGPEETQY; j_gene: TRBJ2-5; v_gene: TRBV6-5; abundance: many
CDR3aa: ASSPRTPGYGYT; j_gene: TRBJ1-2; v_gene: TRBV5-6; abundance: many
CDR3aa: AWKDRTYGYT; j_gene: TRBJ1-2; v_gene: TRBV30; abundance: many
CDR3aa: ASRANLGGPGETQY; j_gene: TRBJ2-5; v_gene: TRBV7-9; abundance: many
CDR3aa: ASSGDSPSSYEQY; j_gene: TRBJ2-7; v_gene: TRBV28; abundance: NA
CDR3aa: ASSQAGGGQETQY; j_gene: TRBJ2-5; v_gene: TRBV7-2; abundance: NA
CDR3aa: ASSPPSVHEQY; j_gene: TRBJ2-7; v_gene: TRBV4-2; abundance: many
CDR3aa: ASSLGEGSSYEQY; j_gene: TRBJ2-7; v_gene: TRBV7-2; abundance: many
CDR3aa: ASTRQAQETQY; j_gene: TRBJ2-5; v_gene: TRBV28; abundance: many
CDR3aa: ASGLDGLQETQY; j_gene: TRBJ2-5; v_gene: TRBV5-1; abundance: many
CDR3aa: ASSGESYEQY; j_gene: TRBJ2-7; v_gene: TRBV12-3/TRBV12-4; abundance: many
CDR3aa: ASSAYGPKSGVEQY; j_gene: TRBJ2-7; v_gene: TRBV2; abundance: many
CDR3aa: ASSPNFASYEQY; j_gene: TRBJ2-7; v_gene: TRBV27; abundance: NA
CDR3aa: ATSRGFQGTQETQY; j_gene: TRBJ2-5; v_gene: TRBV15; abundance: many
CDR3aa: ASSLAGTGEGYT; j_gene: TRBJ1-2; v_gene: TRBV27; abundance: NA
CDR3aa: SVGGGFNYGYT; j_gene: TRBJ1-2; v_gene: TRBV29-1; abundance: many
CDR3aa: ASSERGLGAF; j_gene: TRBJ1-1; v_gene: TRBV6-1; abundance: many
CDR3aa: ASSLQGSDGYT; j_gene: TRBJ1-2; v_gene: TRBV5-1; abundance: many
CDR3aa: ASSQETIQETQY; j_gene: TRBJ2-5; v_gene: TRBV4-1; abundance: many
CDR3aa: AWSGGAVHEQY; j_gene: TRBJ2-7; v_gene: TRBV30; abundance: many
CDR3aa: ASSFHGTGGFGNTIY; j_gene: TRBJ1-3; v_gene: TRBV12-3/TRBV12-4; abundance: many
CDR3aa: ASSHRDTEAF; j_gene: TRBJ1-1; v_gene: TRBV11-1; abundance: few
CDR3aa: SVDRGRETQY; j_gene: TRBJ2-5; v_gene: TRBV29-1; abundance: many
CDR3aa: ATSRDKNRNTEAF; j_gene: TRBJ1-1; v_gene: TRBV15; abundance: many
CDR3aa: ASSPGHGYEQY; j_gene: TRBJ2-7; v_gene: TRBV7-2; abundance: NA
CDR3aa: ASSHPGDGASNQPQH; j_gene: TRBJ1-5; v_gene: TRBV6-2/TRBV6-3; abundance: once
CDR3aa: ASTLLAQGAGPLH; j_gene: TRBJ1-6; v_gene: TRBV6-5; abundance: many
CDR3aa: SVAAFETGELF; j_gene: TRBJ2-2; v_gene: TRBV29-1; abundance: many
CDR3aa: ASKNPGQVTYEQY; j_gene: TRBJ2-7; v_gene: TRBV6-2/TRBV6-3; abundance: many
CDR3aa: SAREMGLELSVTQY; j_gene: TRBJ2-5; v_gene: TRBV20-1; abundance: many
CDR3aa: ASSPWDTQETQY; j_gene: TRBJ2-5; v_gene: TRBV11-2; abundance: many
CDR3aa: ASSFGRLQETQY; j_gene: TRBJ2-5; v_gene: TRBV5-4; abundance: many
CDR3aa: SVRTGLNYGYT; j_gene: TRBJ1-2; v_gene: TRBV29-1; abundance: many
CDR3aa: ASSESSGGQADHTEAF; j_gene: TRBJ1-1; v_gene: TRBV10-2; abundance: many
CDR3aa: ASRPWPYRGRSYEQY; j_gene: TRBJ2-7; v_gene: TRBV27; abundance: NA
CDR3aa: ATSRVAGGGTDTQY; j_gene: TRBJ2-3; v_gene: TRBV15; abundance: many
CDR3aa: ASNMAGKGNQPQH; j_gene: TRBJ1-5; v_gene: TRBV6-2/TRBV6-3; abundance: many